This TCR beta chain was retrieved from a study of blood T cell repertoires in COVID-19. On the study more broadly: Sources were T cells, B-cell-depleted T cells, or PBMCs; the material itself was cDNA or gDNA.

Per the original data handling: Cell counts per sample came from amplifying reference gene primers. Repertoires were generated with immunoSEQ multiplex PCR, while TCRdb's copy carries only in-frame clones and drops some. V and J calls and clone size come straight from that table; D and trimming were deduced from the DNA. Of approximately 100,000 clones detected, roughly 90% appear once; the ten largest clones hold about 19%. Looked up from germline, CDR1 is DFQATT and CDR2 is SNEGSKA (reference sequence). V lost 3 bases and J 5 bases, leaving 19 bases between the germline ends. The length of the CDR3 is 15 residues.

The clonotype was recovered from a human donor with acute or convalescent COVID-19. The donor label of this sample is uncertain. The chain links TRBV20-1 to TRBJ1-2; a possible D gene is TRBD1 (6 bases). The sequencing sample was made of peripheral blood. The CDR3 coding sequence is TGCAGTGCTAGTCCCAGACAGGCCGGGGAGTATGGCTACACCTTC. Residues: CSASPRQAGEYGYTF.